This T cell receptor beta chain was retrieved from a study of Tregs in tolerant kidney transplant recipients. TCRdb's table, derived via immunoSEQ multiplex PCR, lists solely in-frame clones and lacks some. The sample yields approximately 75,000 clones, 91% seen once. Details on this clone: Its antigen is unknown.

With 4 bases removed from V and 1 base from J, the gap between germline ends came to 10 bases. This CDR3 is 13 amino acids long. Looked up from germline, CDR1 is GTSNPN and CDR2 is SVGIG (reference sequence). Study outcomes and limitations: Expanding Tregs on activated donor B cells appeared to best identify donor-specific TCRbeta clones. This study did not directly address biological reproducibility. Validation in larger populations is needed because few patients were studied.

Unstimulated Tregs (CD4+CD25+CD127-) and CD4+CD25- non-Tregs were sorted from PBMCs. The specimen was Tregs from blood, collected before the transplant. The clonotype comes from a human donor who received a combined kidney and bone marrow transplant. V gene TRBV30 combines with J gene TRBJ1-1; no firm D call. CDR3 DNA sequence: TGTGCCTGGAACGTACAGCAGAACACTGAAGCTTTCTTT. Translation: CAWNVQQNTEAFF.